This T cell receptor beta chain was sequenced for a study of T cell repertoires in cytomegalovirus infection. Across the whole study: CMV infection plus the matching HLA type was flagged by public TCR beta signatures.

TCRdb redid the calling of the reads with MiXCR, one entry per CDR3 protein. The top ten hold roughly 12% of the sample, which has about a million distinct CDR3 sequences, 30% to 40% seen once. Unmatched junction bases numbered 11, after V lost 4 bases and J lost 0 bases. CDR3 length: 17 amino acids. Study-wide results and limits: HLA-C-restricted CMV-specific TCR beta clonotypes were dominant in the ex vivo response.

About this clonotype: Its antigen remains unknown.

This chain uses TRBV12-3 or TRBV12-4 with TRBJ1-1, with 7 bases aligning to TRBD1. The sequence came from a human donor in good health (CMV status not recorded). Some clones in this sample may be carry-over from other donors' samples. The specimen comprised cultured CD8+ T cells from PBMCs, sampled from culture after CMV antigen stimulation. The CDR3 DNA reads TGTGCCAGCAGTTCAAGGTTCCAGGGGGTGATGAACACTGAAGCTTTCTTT. This translates into CASSSRFQGVMNTEAFF.